This T cell receptor beta chain was identified during a study of OX40 agonist ivuxolimab in advanced cancers. Study as a whole: Every 2 weeks, patients got intravenous ivuxolimab at one of six dose levels (0.01-10 mg/kg).

General study points: The study did not work out the antigen specificity of the expanded peripheral T cells.

Peripheral blood came from all dose cohorts at three timepoints. Produced via immunoSEQ multiplex PCR; TCRdb's table is partial and in-frame only. The repertoire holds around 63,000 clones, with about four fifths as singletons. Details on this clone: Its specificity is not known.

V shed 4 bases and J 2 bases; nucleotides not matched to a gene: 6. CDR3 size: 15 residues. Germline CDR1 reads SGHRS; CDR2 reads YFSETQ. The specimen was CD4+ or CD8+ T cells sorted from blood, collected in a trial of the OX40 agonist ivuxolimab. V gene TRBV5-1 combines with J gene TRBJ1-1; 9 nucleotides match TRBD1. This TCR came from an adult with an advanced solid tumor such as melanoma, head and neck, liver or kidney cancer. CDR3 bases: TGCGCCAGCAGCGCGGGGGACAGGGATAACACTGAAGCTTTCTTT. Translated, it gives CASSAGDRDNTEAFF.